The 17 T cell receptor beta chains given below trace back to one sample, sequenced in a study of blood T cell repertoires in COVID-19. Libraries were prepared by immunoSEQ multiplex PCR; TCRdb keeps only in-frame clonotypes and omits some of them. The sample has 250,000 to 350,000 clones, 65% to 90% seen once; the top ten hold around 14%. Input material: peripheral blood. The receptors come from a woman in her sixties or seventies with COVID-19, enrolled during active disease.

The chain recombines TRBV9 with TRBJ2-1, with D possibly being TRBD1 (5 bases). The CDR3 is 15 residues long. The germline V gene encodes CDR1 SGDLS and CDR2 YYNGEE. V was pared by 3 bases and J by 5 bases, with 15 bases between. CDR3 in amino acids: CASSEGNSAHNEQFF. The CDR3 DNA reads as TGTGCCAGCAGCGAGGGGAATTCAGCCCACAATGAGCAGTTCTTC. The complete variable domain, with remaining parts taken from reference TRBV9 and TRBJ2-1, reads DSGVTQTPKHLITATGQRVTLRCSPRSGDLSVYWYQQSLDQGLQFLIQYYNGEERAKGNILERFSAQQFPDLHSELNLSSLELGDSALYFCASSEGNSAHNEQFFGPGTRLTVL.

The chain combines TRBV30 with TRBJ1-2; maybe TRBD1 (6 bases). CDR1 is GTSNPN and CDR2 is SVGIG in the germline V gene (reference sequence). Trimming stripped 2 bases from V and 1 base from J, with 14 bases between. The length of the CDR3 is 15 residues. This CDR3 is CAWSSWTRGNYGYTF. For the CDR3, the DNA is TGTGCCTGGAGTTCCTGGACCAGGGGTAACTATGGCTACACCTTC.

The CDR3 sequence: CASSPSGGASDTQYF. CDR3 nucleotide sequence: TGCGCCAGCAGCCCCAGCGGGGGGGCATCAGATACGCAGTATTTT. The rearrangement uses TRBV5-1 and TRBJ2-3; TRBD2 matches 10 bases. Trimming cost V 4 bases and J 4 bases; bases outside gene matches: 6. CDR1 is SGHRS, CDR2 YFSETQ, per germline. This CDR3 comprises 15 residues. Looking up the rest from reference TRBV5-1 and TRBJ2-3 gives the full variable domain: KAGVTQTPRYLIKTRGQQVTLSCSPISGHRSVSWYQQTPGQGLQFLFEYFSETQRNKGNFPGRFSGRQFSNSRSEMNVSTLELGDSALYLCASSPSGGASDTQYFGPGTRLTVL.

The genes are TRBV18 and TRBJ1-1; D is uncertain. The germline V gene has CDR1 KGHSH and CDR2 LQKENI. Trimming removed 5 bases from V and 1 base from J, with 8 bases in between. This CDR3 contains 13 residues. CDR3 coding DNA: TGTGCCAGCTCAACAACGGGGAACACTGAAGCTTTCTTT. It translates to CASSTTGNTEAFF.

The chain uses TRBV3-1 (or the pseudogene TRBV3-2) and TRBJ1-2; unclear D gene. Trimming took off 0 bases at V and 5 bases at J, with 4 bases between the two ends. CDR1 and CDR2 (germline): LGHDT, YNNKEL (reference sequence). This CDR3 contains 12 residues. The CDR3 here is CASSQDTYGYTF. CDR3 nucleotides: TGTGCCAGCAGCCAAGATACATATGGCTACACCTTC.

This clone was detected only a few times. J is TRBJ2-1 and V is TRBV28; D is uncertain. V lost 4 bases and J 5 bases, leaving 18 bases between the germline ends. CDR1 is MDHEN, CDR2 SYDVKM, per germline. The CDR3 covers 16 residues. The CDR3 here is CASSSNPAIFHNEQFF. CDR3 coding DNA: TGTGCCAGCAGTTCTAATCCTGCGATCTTCCACAATGAGCAGTTCTTC.

The chain employs TRBV3-1 (or the pseudogene TRBV3-2) and TRBJ2-7; 10 bases match TRBD1. This CDR3 is 14 amino acids long. Germline V CDR1 and CDR2: LGHDT, YNNKEL (reference sequence). The ends lost 1 base at V and 3 bases at J; junction bases unmatched: 0. For the CDR3, the DNA is TGTGCCAGCAGCCAAGGGACAGGGGGCTACGAGCAGTACTTC. Protein: CASSQGTGGYEQYF.

The rearrangement joins TRBV18 to TRBJ1-1; no clear D gene. Looked up from germline, CDR1 is KGHSH and CDR2 is LQKENI. This CDR3 has 14 amino acids. The V end was cut by 3 bases, the J end by 0 bases, with 8 bases between. CDR3 sequence reads: CASSPDTVNTEAFF. The CDR3 DNA sequence: TGTGCCAGCTCACCCGACACAGTGAACACTGAAGCTTTCTTT.

Turning to this clone: At one end the junction does not follow the germline gene, possibly because of a read error. V is TRBV30 and J is TRBJ2-1; the match to TRBD2 covers 10 bases. Germline CDR1 and CDR2: GTSNPN and SVGIG (reference sequence). The CDR3 runs 14 residues. In DNA, the CDR3 is TGTGCCTGGAGTGTACGTTCCGGGGGACTAGCGTCTGTCTTC. It codes for CAWSVRSGGLASVF.

This chain links TRBV30 with TRBJ2-3; maybe TRBD2 (5 bases). The V end lost 0 bases, the J end lost 4 bases, and 11 bases lay between the germline ends. The CDR3 runs 14 residues. Germline loops: CDR1 GTSNPN, CDR2 SVGIG (reference sequence). This CDR3 is CAWSVGLGADTQYF. As DNA, the CDR3 is TGTGCCTGGAGTGTCGGACTGGGAGCAGATACGCAGTATTTT.

V gene TRBV4-1 combines with J gene TRBJ1-2; D remains ambiguous. Germline V gene sequence: CDR1 MGHRA, CDR2 YSYEKL. This CDR3 contains 15 residues. The germline V and J ends were trimmed by 1 base and 0 bases, with 9 bases remaining between them. The DNA for the CDR3 is TGCGCCAGCAGCCAAGGGGCAGAGTCTAACTATGGCTACACCTTC. It translates to CASSQGAESNYGYTF.

The chain is built from TRBV27 and TRBJ1-5; D not resolved. The CDR3 is 13 amino acids. Germline loops: CDR1 MNHEY, CDR2 SMNVEV (reference sequence). Trimming cost V 7 bases and J 2 bases, with 9 bases left between them. CDR3 sequence (DNA): TGTGCCAGCATTGTCGGGGGCAATCAGCCCCAGCATTTT. Amino acid sequence: CASIVGGNQPQHF.

The chain carries TRBV6-5 and TRBJ2-7; D is ambiguous. This CDR3 spans 13 amino acids. Trimming stripped 3 bases from V and 2 bases from J, with 8 bases between. The germline V gene encodes CDR1 MNHEY and CDR2 SVGAGI. This chain's CDR3 is CASSYRDTYEQYF. CDR3 DNA sequence: TGTGCCAGCAGTTATCGAGACACCTACGAGCAGTACTTC.

The chain combines TRBV19 with TRBJ1-5; 10 nucleotides align to TRBD1. Losses at the gene ends were 4 bases for V and 4 bases for J; bases not matched to a gene: 10. This CDR3 spans 17 amino acids. Per the germline V gene, CDR1 is LNHDA and CDR2 is SQIVND (reference sequence). This chain's CDR3 is CASSKGLGTGENQPQHF. In DNA, the CDR3 is TGTGCCAGTAGTAAGGGGCTTGGGACAGGGGAGAATCAGCCCCAGCATTTT.

This sequence joins TRBV27 and TRBJ2-7, with 9 bases aligning to TRBD1. The germline CDR1 and CDR2 sequences are MNHEY and SMNVEV (reference sequence). J was trimmed by 0 bases and V by 3 bases; bases with no gene match: 6. The CDR3 is 16 residues long. The CDR3: CASSFRGQGPSYEQYF. The CDR3 DNA follows: TGTGCCAGCAGTTTTAGGGGACAGGGTCCCTCCTACGAGCAGTACTTC.

The chain carries TRBV6-1 and TRBJ1-6; D is undetermined. The germline V gene encodes CDR1 MNHNS and CDR2 SASEGT. The CDR3 runs 16 residues. Trimming shortened V by 2 bases and J by 5 bases, and 13 bases separated the two germline ends. CDR3 sequence: CASSELGSGDNSPLHF. The CDR3 DNA follows: TGTGCCAGCAGTGAACTGGGGAGTGGGGATAATTCACCCCTCCACTTT.

This chain uses TRBV5-6 with TRBJ1-2; 9 positions agree with TRBD1. With V trimmed by 5 bases and J by 6 bases, 8 bases remained unmatched. Looked up from germline, CDR1 is SGHDT and CDR2 is YYEEEE. The CDR3 has 14 residues. The CDR3 region is CASRWDREVNGYTF. The CDR3 coding sequence is TGTGCCAGCAGATGGGACAGGGAGGTTAATGGCTACACCTTC.